The 25 T cell receptor beta chains presented below share a single source sample, sequenced in a study of blood T cell repertoires in COVID-19. Assay used: immunoSEQ multiplex PCR; TCRdb lists only in-frame clones, some missing. This table holds 200,000 to 250,000 clones, about 90% found once. Source material: peripheral blood. The receptors originated from a man aged 25 to 45 with acute or convalescent COVID-19.

The chain combines TRBV5-1 with TRBJ2-5, with 10 bases lining up with TRBD2. This CDR3 is built from 14 residues. V gave up 5 bases and J gave up 0 bases; unmatched junction bases: 1. The germline gives CDR1 SGHRS, CDR2 YFSETQ. For the CDR3, the DNA is TGCGCCAGCAGAACTAGCGGGGACCAAGAGACCCAGTACTTC. It yields the protein CASRTSGDQETQYF. The variable domain in full, completed from reference TRBV5-1 and TRBJ2-5, reads KAGVTQTPRYLIKTRGQQVTLSCSPISGHRSVSWYQQTPGQGLQFLFEYFSETQRNKGNFPGRFSGRQFSNSRSEMNVSTLELGDSALYLCASRTSGDQETQYFGPGTRLLVL.

CDR3 DNA sequence: TGTGCCAGCAACCAAGGACAGCACCTGAACACTGAAGCTTTCTTT. Translated: CASNQGQHLNTEAFF. The gene calls are TRBV6-5 and TRBJ1-1, with D tentatively TRBD1 (6 bases). This CDR3 has 15 amino acids. Trimming removed 7 bases at V and 0 bases at J, with 15 bases between. Germline V gene data show CDR1 as MNHEY and CDR2 as SVGAGI.

V usage is TRBV4-1 and J usage is TRBJ2-5; no clear D. The ends were cut back, 2 bases at V and 5 bases at J, with 12 bases in the middle. Germline CDR1 reads MGHRA; CDR2 reads YSYEKL. The CDR3 consists of 14 residues. CDR3 DNA: TGCGCCAGCAGCCAATATCTGGCCTCCGAGACCCAGTACTTC. This encodes CASSQYLASETQYF.

The chain employs TRBV4-1 and TRBJ1-3, with TRBD1 matching 12 bases. The CDR3 sequence is 19 residues long. Germline CDR1 and CDR2: MGHRA and YSYEKL. V shed 3 bases and J 2 bases; nucleotides not matched to a gene: 11. The CDR3 nucleotides are TGCGCCAGCAGCCAGGACCACGGGACAGGGGGCCTTCCTGGAAACACCATATATTTT. Translated, it gives CASSQDHGTGGLPGNTIYF.

This rearrangement joins TRBV29-1 to TRBJ2-5; 14 nucleotides align to TRBD2. The CDR3 spans 13 residues. Per germline, CDR1 SQVTM and CDR2 ANQGSEA. Germline trimming cut 7 bases from V and 8 bases from J; bases unmatched to any gene: 6. CDR3 coding DNA: TGCAGCGACGGACTAGCGGGGGGTATAACCCAGTACTTC. Amino acid sequence: CSDGLAGGITQYF.

The sample holds one count of this clone. The chain has TRBV19 and TRBJ2-7; the D gene is possibly TRBD1 (6 bases). The V end was cut by 8 bases, the J end by 9 bases, with 17 bases between. The CDR3 contains 12 residues. The germline gives CDR1 LNHDA, CDR2 SQIVND (reference sequence). DNA for the CDR3: TGTGCCAGTTCAGCAGGGGTTATGGGGCAGTACTTC. The encoded protein is CASSAGVMGQYF. The entire variable domain, with the rest obtained from reference TRBV19 and TRBJ2-7, is as follows: DGGITQSPKYLFRKEGQNVTLSCEQNLNHDAMYWYRQDPGQGLRLIYYSQIVNDFQKGDIAEGYSVSREKKESFPLTVTSAQKNPTAFYLCASSAGVMGQYFGPGTRLTVT.

The V gene is TRBV5-1, the J gene TRBJ1-6, with D perhaps TRBD1 (6 bases). Deletions cut 0 bases from V and 7 bases from J, with 11 bases between. This CDR3 spans 15 amino acids. The germline CDR1 and CDR2 sequences are SGHRS and YFSETQ. CDR3 amino acids: CASSLEGVKNSPLHF. CDR3 coding DNA: TGCGCCAGCAGCTTGGAGGGGGTAAAAAATTCACCCCTCCACTTT. Based on the CDR3 plus reference TRBV5-1 and TRBJ1-6, the full variable domain is KAGVTQTPRYLIKTRGQQVTLSCSPISGHRSVSWYQQTPGQGLQFLFEYFSETQRNKGNFPGRFSGRQFSNSRSEMNVSTLELGDSALYLCASSLEGVKNSPLHFGNGTRLTVT.

This clone occurred once. The chain combines TRBV12-5 with TRBJ2-2; 9 nucleotides match TRBD1. The CDR3 has 15 residues. V lost 1 base and J lost 7; bases outside the gene matches: 4. Germline CDR1 is LGHNT and CDR2 is FRNRAP. The DNA of the CDR3 is TGTGCTAGTGGTTTGGGACAGGGGGTTGGCGGGGAGCTGTTTTTT. Encoded protein: CASGLGQGVGGELFF.

Here the CDR3 DNA reads TGTGCCAGCAGTTACCAGGTCTACGAGCAGTACTTC. Translating gives CASSYQVYEQYF. The chain recombines TRBV6-6 with TRBJ2-7; D remains ambiguous. The CDR3 covers 12 residues. Germline V gene sequence: CDR1 MNHNY, CDR2 SVGAGI (reference sequence). V was shortened by 2 bases and J by 3 bases, with 5 bases between the two germline ends.

The chain is built from TRBV5-4 and TRBJ1-1; D is uncertain. V lost 3 bases and J 3 bases, leaving 15 bases between the germline ends. Germline V gene data show CDR1 as SGHNT and CDR2 as YYREEE (reference sequence). The length of the CDR3 is 15 residues. CDR3 nucleotides: TGTGCCAGCAGCTCGATGCACAGTTGGGACACTGAAGCTTTCTTT. The encoded protein is CASSSMHSWDTEAFF.

The chain uses TRBV7-2 and TRBJ1-2; 7 positions agree with TRBD1. The CDR3 is 14 amino acids. Unmatched junction bases numbered 9, after V lost 4 bases and J lost 7 bases. From germline, CDR1 is SGHTA and CDR2 FQGNSA. CDR3 nucleotide sequence: TGTGCCAGCAGCTCCCAGGGGGGATCGGGTGGCTACACCTTC. Amino acid sequence: CASSSQGGSGGYTF. The full variable domain, rest sourced from reference TRBV7-2 and TRBJ1-2, is GAGVSQSPSNKVTEKGKDVELRCDPISGHTALYWYRQSLGQGLEFLIYFQGNSAPDKSGLPSDRFSAERTGGSVSTLTIQRTQQEDSAVYLCASSSQGGSGGYTFGSGTRLTVV.

The chain has TRBV5-1 and TRBJ2-7; 8 nucleotides align to TRBD1. The trim removed 4 bases at V and 3 bases at J, leaving 3 bases unmatched. Germline lookup yields CDR1 SGHRS and CDR2 YFSETQ. The CDR3 consists of 13 residues. The CDR3 nucleotides are TGCGCCAGCAGCAACGGACAGGGCTACGAGCAGTACTTC. This encodes CASSNGQGYEQYF.

The chain recombines TRBV7-8 with TRBJ1-3; 11 nucleotides line up with TRBD1. Unmatched junction bases numbered 18, after V lost 5 bases and J lost 0 bases. This CDR3 spans 21 amino acids. The germline CDR1 and CDR2 sequences are SGHVS and FQNEAQ. CDR3: CASSAGTGGLFPSSSGNTIYF. The CDR3 nucleotides are TGTGCCAGCAGCGCCGGGACAGGGGGATTATTCCCTTCTAGCTCTGGAAACACCATATATTTT.

This sequence joins TRBV27 and TRBJ1-1; TRBD1 aligns across 7 bases. Germline V lookup: CDR1 MNHEY, CDR2 SMNVEV (reference sequence). V lost 2 bases and J lost 3; bases outside the gene matches: 12. CDR3 length: 17 amino acids. The CDR3 loop is CASSLRLTGKGHTEAFF. Written as DNA, the CDR3 is TGTGCCAGCAGTTTACGTTTGACAGGGAAGGGCCACACTGAAGCTTTCTTT.

V usage is TRBV19 and J usage is TRBJ1-4, with D perhaps TRBD1 (6 bases). V dropped 9 bases and J dropped 8 bases, with 19 bases sitting between them. Germline CDR1 and CDR2: LNHDA and SQIVND (reference sequence). The CDR3 spans 14 residues. The CDR3, as DNA: TGTGCCAGACTATTTCCCAGGGGTTACGAAAAACTGTTTTTT. It translates to CARLFPRGYEKLFF.

The chain has TRBV7-9 and TRBJ1-6, with TRBD1 identical over 9 bases. The CDR3 contains 14 residues. Germline V gene lookup returns CDR1 SEHNR and CDR2 FQNEAQ (reference sequence). The trim removed 3 bases at V and 14 bases at J, leaving 8 bases unmatched. CDR3: CASSFGQGPESLHF. CDR3 coding DNA: TGTGCCAGCAGCTTCGGACAGGGGCCGGAATCCCTCCACTTT.

On this clone itself: Other nucleotide sequences in the sample specify the same CDR3. The chain employs TRBV28 and TRBJ1-2; D remains unclear. The CDR3 runs 13 residues. Trimming cost V 5 bases and J 1 base, with 8 bases left between them. Per germline, CDR1 MDHEN and CDR2 SYDVKM. This chain's CDR3 is CASSLGGNYGYTF. The CDR3 bases are TGTGCCAGCAGTCTAGGCGGTAACTATGGCTACACCTTC.

The CDR3 bases are TGCGCCAGCAGCTTGGGCGGGAGAGTCAATGAGCAGTTCTTC. Amino acids: CASSLGGRVNEQFF. The genes are TRBV5-1 and TRBJ2-1; 7 nucleotides line up with TRBD2. This CDR3 has 14 amino acids. Germline-derived CDR1 and CDR2 are SGHRS and YFSETQ. V lost 0 bases and J lost 6; bases outside the gene matches: 3.

The rearrangement joins TRBV29-1 to TRBJ2-6; TRBD1 matches at 11 bases. The trim removed 7 bases at V and 3 bases at J, leaving 8 bases unmatched. Per germline, CDR1 SQVTM and CDR2 ANQGSEA. The length of the CDR3 is 16 residues. The chain's CDR3 is CSARTGGAFGANVLTF. The CDR3 region has the DNA TGCAGCGCTCGGACAGGGGGCGCGTTTGGGGCCAACGTCCTGACTTTC.

The CDR3: CASSSPTGSDIQYF. As DNA, the CDR3 is TGTGCCAGCAGTTCCCCGACAGGGTCGGACATTCAGTACTTC. The chain couples TRBV28 to TRBJ2-4, with 7 bases identical to TRBD1. Germline V gene sequence: CDR1 MDHEN, CDR2 SYDVKM. CDR3 length: 14 residues. Trimming took 4 bases from V and 8 from J; bases not matched to a gene: 8. The whole variable domain, remainder taken from reference TRBV28 and TRBJ2-4, is DVKVTQSSRYLVKRTGEKVFLECVQDMDHENMFWYRQDPGLGLRLIYFSYDVKMKEKGDIPEGYSVSREKKERFSLILESASTNQTSMYLCASSSPTGSDIQYFGAGTRLSVL.

The V and J genes are TRBV9 and TRBJ1-5; 8 bases agree with TRBD1. Germline values: CDR1 SGDLS, CDR2 YYNGEE. Trimming at V came to 0 bases and at J to 7 bases, leaving 9 bases not matched to a gene. CDR3 length equals 16 residues. The CDR3 nucleotides are TGTGCCAGCAGCGTAGGGGCAGGGGGCCTTGGGCAGCCCCAGCATTTT. This encodes CASSVGAGGLGQPQHF.

The V and J genes are TRBV30 and TRBJ1-2, with TRBD1 identical over 7 bases. V lost 1 base to trimming and J lost 4 bases; unmatched junction nucleotides: 3. CDR3 length equals 13 residues. Germline assignment: CDR1 GTSNPN and CDR2 SVGIG (reference sequence). The chain's CDR3 is CAWSADRVYGYTF. In DNA, the CDR3 is TGTGCCTGGAGTGCCGACAGGGTCTATGGCTACACCTTC. Drawing the rest from reference TRBV30 and TRBJ1-2, the complete variable domain is SQTIHQWPATLVQPVGSPLSLECTVEGTSNPNLYWYRQAAGRGLQLLFYSVGIGQISSEVPQNLSASRPQDRQFILSSKKLLLSDSGFYLCAWSADRVYGYTFGSGTRLTVV.

This sequence joins TRBV18 and TRBJ2-5, with 14 bases lining up with TRBD2. J was trimmed by 5 bases and V by 0 bases; bases with no gene match: 2. Germline assignment: CDR1 KGHSH and CDR2 LQKENI. The CDR3 runs to 16 residues. The CDR3 DNA follows: TGTGCCAGCTCACCACCGGGACTAGCGGGGGAGGAGACCCAGTACTTC. Protein product: CASSPPGLAGEETQYF.

The chain couples TRBV4-2 to TRBJ2-2; 13 positions match TRBD2. The junction had 15 bases not matched to a gene; V was cut back by 4 bases and J by 4 bases. The CDR3 extends over 20 amino acids. The germline V gene encodes CDR1 LGHNA and CDR2 YNFKEQ. DNA of the CDR3: TGTGCCAGCAGCCTCAGACTAGCGGGGGGCCCGATATCCATCACCGGGGAGCTGTTTTTT. Amino acids: CASSLRLAGGPISITGELFF.

This chain uses TRBV29-1 with TRBJ2-5, with D possibly TRBD2 on 5 matching bases. CDR1 is SQVTM and CDR2 is ANQGSEA in the germline V gene. Trimming stripped 6 bases from V and 4 bases from J, with 12 bases between. The CDR3 extends over 12 amino acids. The CDR3 region is CSVGRYGETQYF. The CDR3 DNA follows: TGCAGCGTGGGGAGATACGGAGAGACCCAGTACTTC.